These 12 T cell receptor beta chains share one sample of origin, sequenced in a study of cytomegalovirus exposure and HLA in healthy donors. The PCR employed 60 Vbeta primers together with 13 Jbeta primers. Sequencing was performed with immunoSEQ multiplex PCR; in TCRdb, only in-frame clones are kept and a portion is missing. Of 200,000 to 250,000 clones listed, about 83% were seen once; the top ten hold around 1.2%. Sequencing was performed on PBMCs. These receptors all come from a human donor in good health.

The genes are TRBV7-9 and TRBJ2-1; 7 bases match TRBD2. The germline V gene has CDR1 SEHNR and CDR2 FQNEAQ (reference sequence). The ends lost 11 bases at V and 7 bases at J; junction bases unmatched: 11. This CDR3 is built from 13 residues. CDR3 region: CAGKGGSKNEQFF. CDR3 DNA: TGTGCCGGCAAGGGCGGGAGCAAAAATGAGCAGTTCTTC.

Here the CDR3 DNA reads TGCGCCAGCTCATCCGGGACTAGCAACGAGCAGTACTTC. Amino acids: CASSSGTSNEQYF. The chain joins TRBV5-1 to TRBJ2-7; 9 nucleotides match TRBD2. This CDR3 comprises 13 residues. Unmatched junction bases numbered 7, after V lost 7 bases and J lost 5 bases. Germline V gene sequence: CDR1 SGHRS, CDR2 YFSETQ.

The chain combines TRBV7-2 with TRBJ2-3, with TRBD2 as a possible D gene (5 bases). This CDR3 has 14 residues. CDR1 is SGHTA and CDR2 is FQGNSA in the germline V gene. The V and J ends lost 5 bases and 2 bases respectively, with 11 bases between them. In DNA, the CDR3 is TGTGCCAGCAGCCGGAGCGGAAACACAGATACGCAGTATTTT. It translates to CASSRSGNTDTQYF.

The chain links TRBV5-1 to TRBJ2-7; 8 positions agree with TRBD2. CDR3 length equals 15 residues. Germline trimming cut 7 bases from V and 2 bases from J; bases unmatched to any gene: 11. Per the germline V gene, CDR1 is SGHRS and CDR2 is YFSETQ. CDR3 DNA sequence: TGCGCCAGCGGAGTCAGCGGGAGTCGGACCTACGAGCAGTACTTC. Its protein product is CASGVSGSRTYEQYF.

The V gene is TRBV11-2, the J gene TRBJ2-7; TRBD2 agrees at 13 bases. This CDR3 is built from 15 residues. Germline trimming cut 4 bases from V and 6 bases from J; bases unmatched to any gene: 6. Germline V lookup: CDR1 SGHAT, CDR2 FQNNGV. The CDR3 bases are TGTGCCAGCAGCTACAGACTAGCGGGAGGACGCGAGCAGTACTTC. Translation: CASSYRLAGGREQYF.

The CDR3 reads CASSQDRRFTYEQYF. Written as DNA, the CDR3 is TGTGCCAGCAGCCAGGACAGGAGATTTACCTACGAGCAGTACTTC. The chain carries TRBV5-4 and TRBJ2-5, with 7 nucleotides matching TRBD1. The J call could be wrong; TRBJ2-7 is a better fit for the DNA end. The CDR3 runs to 15 residues. Germline V gene lookup returns CDR1 SGHNT and CDR2 YYREEE (reference sequence).

This rearrangement joins TRBV25-1 to TRBJ1-2; D unclear. V dropped 5 bases and J dropped 0 bases, with 7 bases sitting between them. Germline CDR1 is MGHDK and CDR2 is SYGVNS. This CDR3 spans 13 amino acids. The CDR3 region is CASSNRANYGYTF. CDR3 DNA sequence: TGTGCCAGCAGTAACAGAGCTAACTATGGCTACACCTTC.

This clone was observed once. The chain has TRBV7-9 and TRBJ1-1; D gene unclear. The CDR3 totals 14 residues. CDR1 is SEHNR, CDR2 FQNEAQ, per germline (reference sequence). V lost 1 base and J 0 bases, leaving 6 bases between the germline ends. In DNA form, the CDR3 reads TGTGCCAGCAGCTTAGTGGCAGTGAACACTGAAGCTTTCTTT. It translates to CASSLVAVNTEAFF.

This clone was observed a few times. The CDR3 loop reads CASSPVPAKNIQYF. In nucleotides, the CDR3 is TGTGCCAGCAGTCCCGTCCCCGCCAAAAACATTCAGTACTTC. J is TRBJ2-4 and V is TRBV7-8; D unresolved. The CDR3 is made up of 14 amino acids. Between the trimmed V and J ends, which lost 6 bases and 1 base, there was a span of 10 bases. Looked up from germline, CDR1 is SGHVS and CDR2 is FQNEAQ.

The chain employs TRBV6-5 and TRBJ2-7; 9 positions agree with TRBD2. The CDR3 runs 14 residues. Germline trimming cut 2 bases from V and 3 bases from J; bases unmatched to any gene: 2. Looked up from germline, CDR1 is MNHEY and CDR2 is SVGAGI. CDR3 region: CASSYVSGSYEQYF. The CDR3 DNA sequence: TGTGCCAGCAGTTACGTTAGCGGGAGCTACGAGCAGTACTTC.

This rearrangement joins TRBV9 to TRBJ2-1, with D perhaps matching TRBD2 (6 bases). CDR1 is SGDLS, CDR2 YYNGEE, per germline. The CDR3 has 17 residues. V was clipped by 4 bases and J by 7 bases, with 24 bases between them. In DNA form, the CDR3 reads TGTGCCAGCAGCACCCGGGATAGCGGAGTGGGCCTGAATGAGCAGTTCTTC. Its protein product is CASSTRDSGVGLNEQFF.

The gene calls are TRBV9 and TRBJ2-1, with 12 bases aligning to TRBD2. Germline CDR1 is SGDLS and CDR2 is YYNGEE. The J segment lost 9 bases and the V segment lost 4 bases, leaving 8 bases of the junction unmatched. This CDR3 has 15 residues. CDR3 sequence reads: CASSPPGLAGGEQFF. The CDR3 nucleotides are TGTGCCAGCAGCCCCCCGGGACTAGCGGGCGGTGAGCAGTTCTTC.